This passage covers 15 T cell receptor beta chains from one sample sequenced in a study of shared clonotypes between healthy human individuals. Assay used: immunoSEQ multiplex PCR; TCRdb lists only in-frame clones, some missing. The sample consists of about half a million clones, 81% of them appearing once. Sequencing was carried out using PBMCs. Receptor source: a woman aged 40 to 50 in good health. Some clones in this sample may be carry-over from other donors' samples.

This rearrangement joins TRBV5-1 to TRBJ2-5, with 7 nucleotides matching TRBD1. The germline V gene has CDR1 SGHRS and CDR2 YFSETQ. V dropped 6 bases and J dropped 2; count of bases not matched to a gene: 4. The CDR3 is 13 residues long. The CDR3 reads CASMTGPQETQYF. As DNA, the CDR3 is TGCGCCAGCATGACAGGGCCGCAAGAGACCCAGTACTTC.

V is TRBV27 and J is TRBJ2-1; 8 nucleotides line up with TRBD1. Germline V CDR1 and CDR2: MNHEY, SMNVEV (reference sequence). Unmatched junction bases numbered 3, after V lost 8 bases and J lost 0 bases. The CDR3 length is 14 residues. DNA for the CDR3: TGTGCCAGCCGGACAGGGAGCTCCTACAATGAGCAGTTCTTC. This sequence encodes CASRTGSSYNEQFF.

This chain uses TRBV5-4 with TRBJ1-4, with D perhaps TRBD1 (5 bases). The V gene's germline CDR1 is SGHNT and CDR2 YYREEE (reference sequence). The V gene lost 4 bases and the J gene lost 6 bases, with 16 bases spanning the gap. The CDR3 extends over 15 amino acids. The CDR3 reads CASSPGGWGDEKLFF. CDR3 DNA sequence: TGTGCCAGCAGCCCAGGTGGATGGGGGGATGAAAAACTGTTTTTT.

CDR3 amino acids: CASSPGVPPNYGYTF. The CDR3 bases are TGTGCCAGCAGCCCAGGGGTACCTCCTAACTATGGCTACACCTTC. The chain has TRBV27 and TRBJ1-2, with a weak D call TRBD1 (6 bases). Trimming stripped 6 bases from V and 0 bases from J, with 14 bases between. Germline V gene sequence: CDR1 MNHEY, CDR2 SMNVEV (reference sequence). This CDR3 has 15 amino acids.

This chain's CDR3 is CASSPAHLAGRNEQFF. The CDR3 bases are TGTGCCAGTAGTCCCGCCCATCTAGCGGGGCGGAATGAGCAGTTCTTC. The V and J genes are TRBV19 and TRBJ2-1; 9 bases match TRBD2. Trimming cost V 5 bases and J 7 bases; bases outside gene matches: 12. The CDR3 loop spans 16 amino acids. Germline V gene sequence: CDR1 LNHDA, CDR2 SQIVND (reference sequence). Full variable domain (missing parts from reference TRBV19 and TRBJ2-1): DGGITQSPKYLFRKEGQNVTLSCEQNLNHDAMYWYRQDPGQGLRLIYYSQIVNDFQKGDIAEGYSVSREKKESFPLTVTSAQKNPTAFYLCASSPAHLAGRNEQFFGPGTRLTVL.

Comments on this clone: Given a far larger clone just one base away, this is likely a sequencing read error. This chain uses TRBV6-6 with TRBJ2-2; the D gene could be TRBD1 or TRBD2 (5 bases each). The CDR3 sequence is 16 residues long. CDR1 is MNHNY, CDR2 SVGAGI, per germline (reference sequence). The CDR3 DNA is TGTGCCAGCAGTTATTCGGGCAGGGCGACGGCCGGGGAGCTGCTTTTT. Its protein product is CASSYSGRATAGELLF.

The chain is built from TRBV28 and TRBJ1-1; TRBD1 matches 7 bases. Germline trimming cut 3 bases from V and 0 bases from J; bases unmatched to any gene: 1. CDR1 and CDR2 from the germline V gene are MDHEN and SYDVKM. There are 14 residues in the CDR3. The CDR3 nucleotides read TGTGCCAGCAGTTTGCAGGGGGTGAACACTGAAGCTTTCTTT. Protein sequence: CASSLQGVNTEAFF.

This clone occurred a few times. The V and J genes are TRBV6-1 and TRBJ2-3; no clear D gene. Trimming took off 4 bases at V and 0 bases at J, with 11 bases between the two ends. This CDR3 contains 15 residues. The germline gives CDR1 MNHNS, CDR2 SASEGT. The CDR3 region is CASSGVSRSTDTQYF. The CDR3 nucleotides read TGTGCCAGCAGTGGGGTAAGCCGTAGCACAGATACGCAGTATTTT.

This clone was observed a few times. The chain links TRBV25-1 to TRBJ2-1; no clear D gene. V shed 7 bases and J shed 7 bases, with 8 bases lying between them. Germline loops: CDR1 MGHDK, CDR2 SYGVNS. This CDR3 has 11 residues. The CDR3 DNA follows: TGTGCCAGCATGGGGTTAAATGAGCAGTTCTTC. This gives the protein CASMGLNEQFF.

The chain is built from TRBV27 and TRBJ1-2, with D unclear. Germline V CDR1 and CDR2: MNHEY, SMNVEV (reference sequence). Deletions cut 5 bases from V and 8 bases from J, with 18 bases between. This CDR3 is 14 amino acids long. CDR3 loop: CASSRNRAREGYTF. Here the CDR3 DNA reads TGTGCCAGCAGTCGAAACCGGGCGAGGGAAGGCTACACCTTC.

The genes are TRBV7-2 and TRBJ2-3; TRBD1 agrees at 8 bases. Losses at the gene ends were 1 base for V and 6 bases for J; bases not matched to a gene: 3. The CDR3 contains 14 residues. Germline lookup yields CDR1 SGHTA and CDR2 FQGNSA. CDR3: CASSLDGTGDTQYF. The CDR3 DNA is TGTGCCAGCAGCTTAGACGGGACAGGCGATACGCAGTATTTT.

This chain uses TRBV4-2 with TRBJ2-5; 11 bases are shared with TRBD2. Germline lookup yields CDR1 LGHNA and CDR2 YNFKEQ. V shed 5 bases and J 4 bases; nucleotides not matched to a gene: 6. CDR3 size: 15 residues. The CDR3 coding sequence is TGTGCCAGCAGCTTTACTAGCGGGAGCCCAGAGACCCAGTACTTC. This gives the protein CASSFTSGSPETQYF.

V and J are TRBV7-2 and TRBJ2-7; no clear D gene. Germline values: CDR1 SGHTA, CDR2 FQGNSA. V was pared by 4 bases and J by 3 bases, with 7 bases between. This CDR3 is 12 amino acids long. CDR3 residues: CASSSTNYEQYF. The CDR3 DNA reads TGTGCCAGCAGCTCCACCAACTACGAGCAGTACTTC.

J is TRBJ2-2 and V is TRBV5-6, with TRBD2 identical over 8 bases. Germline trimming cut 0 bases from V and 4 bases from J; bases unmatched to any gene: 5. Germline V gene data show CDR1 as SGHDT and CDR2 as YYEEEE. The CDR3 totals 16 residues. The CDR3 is CASSLAGGPATGELFF. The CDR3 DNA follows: TGTGCCAGCAGCTTGGCGGGAGGGCCGGCCACCGGGGAGCTGTTTTTT.

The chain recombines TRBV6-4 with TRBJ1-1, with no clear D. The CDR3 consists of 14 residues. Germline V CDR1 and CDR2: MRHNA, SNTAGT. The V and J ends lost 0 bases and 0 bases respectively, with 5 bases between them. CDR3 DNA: TGTGCCAGCAGTGACTCGTCCATGAACACTGAAGCTTTCTTT. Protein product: CASSDSSMNTEAFF.